This is a list of T cell receptor beta chains from one sample in a study of blood T cell repertoires in COVID-19. Generated by immunoSEQ multiplex PCR, the TCRdb table keeps only in-frame clones and is missing some. This table holds around 97,000 clones, over 75% found once. The sample was peripheral blood. These receptors came from a human donor in a cohort sampled during active COVID-19. The CDR3 runs from the conserved cysteine through the conserved F or W. The D gene is left open where the match is weak. Clone size is stated in some rows and not others, as once, few, many or a class when expanded.

v_gene	d_gene	j_gene	abundance	CDR3nt	CDR3aa
TRBV2	-	TRBJ2-1	-	TGTGCCAGCAGTGCCCCCGAGGCAGGGGCCTACAATGAGCAGTTCTTC	CASSAPEAGAYNEQFF
TRBV15	-	TRBJ2-1	few	TGTGCCACCAGCAGAGAACTCTCGCCCTACAATGAGCAGTTCTTC	CATSRELSPYNEQFF
TRBV10-3	TRBD1	TRBJ2-1	-	TGTGCCATCAGACCGGGACAGGGAGGGAATGAGCAGTTCTTC	CAIRPGQGGNEQFF
TRBV7-9	-	TRBJ2-2	-	TGTGCCAGCAAATTGCTGGGGCAGTCCTCAGCCGGGGAGCTGTTTTTT	CASKLLGQSSAGELFF
TRBV5-8	-	TRBJ2-7	-	TGTGCCAGCAGCTTGCAATCACGGAGGGAGCAGTACTTC	CASSLQSRREQYF
TRBV3-1/TRBV3-2	TRBD2	TRBJ2-1	-	TGTGCCAGCAGCCCAGCCTTAGGAGCGGGAGTCGATGAGCAGTTCTTC	CASSPALGAGVDEQFF
TRBV28	-	TRBJ2-2	-	TGTGCCACCAGAGGACAGATTCACACCGGGGAGCTGTTTTTT	CATRGQIHTGELFF
TRBV6-5	-	TRBJ1-6	-	TGTGCCAGCTCAGGAGGGGACAATTCACCCCTCCACTTT	CASSGGDNSPLHF
TRBV9	TRBD2	TRBJ2-7	-	TGTGCCAGCAGCGTAGTTCCGGGGGGGAAATACGAGCAGTACTTC	CASSVVPGGKYEQYF
TRBV5-1	-	TRBJ2-5	once	TGCGCCAGCAGCTGGGGGGACAGAACCCAAGAGACCCAGTACTTC	CASSWGDRTQETQYF
TRBV5-1	TRBD1	TRBJ2-7	-	TGCGCCAGCAGCTGGGGGACAGACCAAACCTACGAGCAGTACTTC	CASSWGTDQTYEQYF
TRBV2	TRBD1	TRBJ1-2	-	TGTGCCAGCAGTACAGGGGGCGCGTATGGCTACACCTTC	CASSTGGAYGYTF
TRBV12-3/TRBV12-4	-	TRBJ1-2	-	TGTGCCAGCGAGAGCGGCTATGGCTACACCTTC	CASESGYGYTF
TRBV6-6	TRBD1	TRBJ1-4	once	TGTGCCAGCAGTTTCTCCGGGACAGCGGGCGAAAAACTGTTTTTT	CASSFSGTAGEKLFF
TRBV6-5	TRBD1	TRBJ2-3	-	TGTGCCAGCAGTTCGCCCCACAGGGGTAGTTCAGATACGCAGTATTTT	CASSSPHRGSSDTQYF
TRBV3-1/TRBV3-2	TRBD2	TRBJ2-5	-	TGTGCCAGCAGCCAAGATAGGCCGGGACTAGCGGGGGGACAGGAGACCCAGTACTTC	CASSQDRPGLAGGQETQYF
TRBV5-6	-	TRBJ2-3	once	TGTGCCGGAGGGGCCCCAGGGACAGATACGCAGTATTTT	CAGGAPGTDTQYF
TRBV5-6	TRBD1	TRBJ2-7	few	TGTGCCAGCAGCTTGGCAGGGACAGGGGTCCACGAGCAGTACTTC	CASSLAGTGVHEQYF
TRBV19	-	TRBJ1-2	-	TGTGCATCCCTGCCGGAAGGGCGGGACTATGGCTACACCTTC	CASLPEGRDYGYTF
TRBV7-6	-	TRBJ2-7	-	TGTGCCAGCAGCTTATTGACAGCCAGCTACGAGCAGTACTTC	CASSLLTASYEQYF
TRBV5-4	-	TRBJ2-2	-	TGTGCCAGCAGCCCTGTGGAGGGAGGCGGCACCGGGGAGCTGTTTTTT	CASSPVEGGGTGELFF
TRBV11-2	TRBD2	TRBJ2-5	-	TGTGCCAGCAGCGCCAGGACTAGCGGGGTTGAATGGGGAGAGACCCAGTACTTC	CASSARTSGVEWGETQYF
TRBV27	-	TRBJ1-4	-	TGTGCCAGCAGTATGTTGAGGGATGCAACTAATGAAAAACTGTTTTTT	CASSMLRDATNEKLFF
TRBV7-9	TRBD1	TRBJ2-3	-	TGTGCCAGCAGCCCCGTAGAGAATGACAGGGGAAGCACAGATACGCAGTATTTT	CASSPVENDRGSTDTQYF
TRBV7-2	-	TRBJ1-2	few	TGTGCCAGCAGCTTAAACGCAGGGGAGTGGGAGAGTTCTGGCTACACCTTC	CASSLNAGEWESSGYTF
TRBV24-1	TRBD1	TRBJ2-3	-	TGTGCCACCAGTGAGACAGGGGGCACAGATACGCAGTATTTT	CATSETGGTDTQYF
TRBV3-1/TRBV3-2	TRBD1	TRBJ2-2	-	TGTGCCAGCAGCCAGTACAGGGGTACCGGGGAGCTGTTTTTT	CASSQYRGTGELFF
TRBV24-1	TRBD2	TRBJ2-5	once	TGTGCCACCAGTGATGCTAGCGGGAGAAACCAAGAGACCCAGTACTTC	CATSDASGRNQETQYF
TRBV5-4	TRBD2	TRBJ2-5	once	TGTGCCAGCAGCTGGGATTTGGCGGGGGGACAAGAGACCCAGTACTTC	CASSWDLAGGQETQYF
TRBV4-1	TRBD2	TRBJ2-7	-	TGCGCCAGCAGCCTCCCGGGCGGGAGGATCCCCTACGAGCAGTACTTC	CASSLPGGRIPYEQYF
TRBV2	TRBD1	TRBJ1-6	-	TGTGCCAGCAGTGAACGGACAGGGGTTTCACCCCTCCACTTT	CASSERTGVSPLHF
TRBV9	-	TRBJ1-4	-	TGTGCCAGCAGCGTAGCTGGGAGGCCAAATGAAAAACTGTTTTTT	CASSVAGRPNEKLFF
TRBV2	TRBD2	TRBJ2-1	-	TGTGCCAGCAACCCACTAGGACTAGCGGGAGGCCGCCCCTCCTACAATGAGCAGTTCTTC	CASNPLGLAGGRPSYNEQFF
TRBV2	TRBD2	TRBJ2-7	-	TGTGCCAGCAGTGAAGATCTAGCGGACCCCTACGAGCAGTACTTC	CASSEDLADPYEQYF
TRBV6-5	-	TRBJ1-5	-	TGTGCCAGCAGTTACTCGGCAGGGAGCAATCAGCCCCAGCATTTT	CASSYSAGSNQPQHF
TRBV6-6	TRBD1	TRBJ2-6	-	TGTGCCAGCAGTGCTACAGGGGTAGCTGGGGCCAACGTCCTGACTTTC	CASSATGVAGANVLTF
TRBV25-1	TRBD1	TRBJ1-1	-	TGTGCCAGCAGTTGGACAGGTGAAGCTTTCTTT	CASSWTGEAFF
TRBV29-1	-	TRBJ1-3	-	TGCAGCGTTGAACTGGCCTCTGGAAACACCATATATTTT	CSVELASGNTIYF
TRBV6-6	TRBD1	TRBJ1-4	-	TGTGCCAGCAGTCGGGACAGGGGGCACGGTGAAAAACTGTTTTTT	CASSRDRGHGEKLFF
TRBV6-5	TRBD1	TRBJ2-7	once	TGTGCCAGCAGTTGGGGACAGTTCTCCTACGAGCAGTACTTC	CASSWGQFSYEQYF
TRBV18	-	TRBJ1-1	-	TGTGCCAGCTCACCAGCTAAATTGGACAGTCCCAACGCTGAAGCTTTCTTT	CASSPAKLDSPNAEAFF
TRBV7-2	-	TRBJ2-7	once	TGTGCCAGCAGCCCGGACAGTTCCAACTCCTACGAGCAGTACTTC	CASSPDSSNSYEQYF
TRBV6-4	-	TRBJ2-3	once	TGTGCCAGCAGTGAGGGGACTTTAGATACGCAGTATTTT	CASSEGTLDTQYF
TRBV5-4	TRBD1	TRBJ2-7	few	TGTGCCAGCAGCTTGCTCGGGCGAGACAGGGGCGAAGTGCAGTACTTC	CASSLLGRDRGEVQYF
TRBV28	-	TRBJ1-4	once	TGTGCCAGCAGTTTATGGTCTGAATTGGAGGAAAAACTGTTTTTT	CASSLWSELEEKLFF
TRBV28	-	TRBJ2-7	few	TGTGCCAGCAGTTTCGGTGTCGGTACAGAATCCTACGAGCAGTACTTC	CASSFGVGTESYEQYF
TRBV5-1	TRBD1	TRBJ2-7	-	TGCGCCAGCAGAGTTGGGACAGGGGAATACGAGCAGTACTTC	CASRVGTGEYEQYF
TRBV19	-	TRBJ2-1	-	TGTGCCAGTAGTCTCAGCTCCTACAATGAGCAGTTCTTC	CASSLSSYNEQFF
TRBV28	-	TRBJ1-6	-	TGTGCCAGCAGTTTCGCAGGTCCCTATAATTCACCCCTCCACTTT	CASSFAGPYNSPLHF
TRBV20-1	-	TRBJ2-1	-	TGCAGTGGCATACTTGTGTATGAGCAGTTCTTC	CSGILVYEQFF
TRBV4-2	TRBD2	TRBJ2-1	-	TGTGCCAGCAGCCAAGATCAGCTAGCGGGATCCTACAATGAGCAGTTCTTC	CASSQDQLAGSYNEQFF
TRBV6-5	TRBD1	TRBJ2-3	-	TGTGCCAGCAGGGACAGGGGGCTGGGTGATACGCAGTATTTT	CASRDRGLGDTQYF
TRBV3-1/TRBV3-2	-	TRBJ1-1	-	TGTGCCAGCAGCCGTGACAGCTATCTGGCTGAAGCTTTCTTT	CASSRDSYLAEAFF
TRBV19	-	TRBJ1-3	-	TGTGCCAGTAGTTTGACCGACTATGCCATATATTTT	CASSLTDYAIYF
TRBV28	-	TRBJ2-7	-	TGTGCCAGCAGCACCCCCCTCCTCAGGGGCCCTTCCTACGAGCAGTACTTC	CASSTPLLRGPSYEQYF
TRBV7-6	TRBD2	TRBJ2-5	-	TGTGCCAGCACCATTGGGGGCGGGAGGGCCGGAGAGACCCAGTACTTC	CASTIGGGRAGETQYF
TRBV27	TRBD2	TRBJ2-1	-	TGTGCCAGCAGTCCTAGCGGGAGTGGTTATGAGCAGTTCTTC	CASSPSGSGYEQFF
TRBV5-4	TRBD1	TRBJ2-7	-	TGTGCCAGCAGCTTGGGGGGCGGGACAGGGTTATACGAGCAGTACTTC	CASSLGGGTGLYEQYF
TRBV24-1	TRBD1	TRBJ2-5	-	TGTGCCACCAGTGATCCACAGGGGCCAGAGACCCAGTACTTC	CATSDPQGPETQYF